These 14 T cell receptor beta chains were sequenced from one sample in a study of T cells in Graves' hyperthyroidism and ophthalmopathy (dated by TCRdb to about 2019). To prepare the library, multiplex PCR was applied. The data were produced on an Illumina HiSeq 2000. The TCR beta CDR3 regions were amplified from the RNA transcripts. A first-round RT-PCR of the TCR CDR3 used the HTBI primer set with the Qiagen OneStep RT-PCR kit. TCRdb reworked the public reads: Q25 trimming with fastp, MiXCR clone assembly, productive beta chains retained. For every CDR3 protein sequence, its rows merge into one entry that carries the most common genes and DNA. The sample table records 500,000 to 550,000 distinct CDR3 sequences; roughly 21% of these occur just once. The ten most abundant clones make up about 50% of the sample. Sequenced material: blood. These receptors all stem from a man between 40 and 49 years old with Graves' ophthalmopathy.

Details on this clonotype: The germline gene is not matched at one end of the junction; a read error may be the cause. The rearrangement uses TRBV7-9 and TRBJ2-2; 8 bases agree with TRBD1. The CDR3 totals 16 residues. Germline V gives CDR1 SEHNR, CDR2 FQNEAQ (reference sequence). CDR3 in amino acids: CASSFPGQVNTGELLF. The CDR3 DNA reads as TGTGCCAGCAGCTTTCCGGGACAGGTGAACACCGGGGAGCTGCTTTTT.

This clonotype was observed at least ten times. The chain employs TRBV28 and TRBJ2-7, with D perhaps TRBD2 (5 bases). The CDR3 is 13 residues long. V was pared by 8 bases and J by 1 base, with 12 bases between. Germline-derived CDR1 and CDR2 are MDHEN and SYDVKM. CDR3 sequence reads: CASRGSWSYEQYF. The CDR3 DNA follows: TGTGCCAGCCGAGGGTCATGGTCCTACGAGCAGTACTTC. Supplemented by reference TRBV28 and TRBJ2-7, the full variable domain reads DVKVTQSSRYLVKRTGEKVFLECVQDMDHENMFWYRQDPGLGLRLIYFSYDVKMKEKGDIPEGYSVSREKKERFSLILESASTNQTSMYLCASRGSWSYEQYFGPGTRLTVT.

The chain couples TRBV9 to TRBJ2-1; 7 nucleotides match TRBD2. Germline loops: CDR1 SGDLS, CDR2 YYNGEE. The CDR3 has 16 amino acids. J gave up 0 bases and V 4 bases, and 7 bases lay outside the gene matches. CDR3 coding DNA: TGTGCCAGCAGCCCGGGACTACCCCCCTCCTACAATGAGCAGTTCTTC. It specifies CASSPGLPPSYNEQFF.

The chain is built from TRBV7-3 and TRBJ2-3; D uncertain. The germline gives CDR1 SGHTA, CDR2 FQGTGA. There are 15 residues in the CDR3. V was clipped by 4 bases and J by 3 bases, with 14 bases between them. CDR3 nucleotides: TGTGCCAGCAGCTCCCTTGGTACGGCGACAGATACGCAGTATTTT. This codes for CASSSLGTATDTQYF.

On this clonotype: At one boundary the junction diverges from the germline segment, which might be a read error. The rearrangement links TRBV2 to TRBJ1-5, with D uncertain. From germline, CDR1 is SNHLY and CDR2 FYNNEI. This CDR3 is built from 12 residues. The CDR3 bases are TGTGCCAGCAGTCTCCCGAATCAGCTCCAGCATTTT. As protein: CASSLPNQLQHF.

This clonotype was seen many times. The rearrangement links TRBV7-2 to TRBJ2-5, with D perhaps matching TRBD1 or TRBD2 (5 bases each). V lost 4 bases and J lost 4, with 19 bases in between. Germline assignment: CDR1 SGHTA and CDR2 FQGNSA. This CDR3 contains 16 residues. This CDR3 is CASSSTPGPLGETQYF. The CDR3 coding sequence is TGTGCCAGCAGCTCGACCCCGGGGCCCCTAGGAGAGACCCAGTACTTC.

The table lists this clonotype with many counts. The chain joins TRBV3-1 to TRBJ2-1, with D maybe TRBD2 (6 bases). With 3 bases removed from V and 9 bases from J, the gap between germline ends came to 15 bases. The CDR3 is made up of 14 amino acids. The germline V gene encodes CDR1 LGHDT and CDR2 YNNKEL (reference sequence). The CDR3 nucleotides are TGTGCCAGCAGCCACCAGTCTAGCGCTGGTGAGCAGTTCTTC. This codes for CASSHQSSAGEQFF.

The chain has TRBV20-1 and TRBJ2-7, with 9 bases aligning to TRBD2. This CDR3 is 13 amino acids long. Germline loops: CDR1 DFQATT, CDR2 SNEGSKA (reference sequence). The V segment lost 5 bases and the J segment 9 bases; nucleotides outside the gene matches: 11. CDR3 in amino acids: CSAEKLAGIGQYF. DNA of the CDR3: TGCAGTGCTGAGAAGCTAGCGGGGATAGGGCAGTACTTC.

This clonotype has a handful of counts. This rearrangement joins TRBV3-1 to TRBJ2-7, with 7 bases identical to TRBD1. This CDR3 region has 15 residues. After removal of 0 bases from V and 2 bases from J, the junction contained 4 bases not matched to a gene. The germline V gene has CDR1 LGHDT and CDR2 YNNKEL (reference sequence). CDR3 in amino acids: CASSQEGTATYEQYF. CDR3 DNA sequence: TGTGCCAGCAGCCAAGAAGGGACAGCAACCTACGAGCAGTACTTC.

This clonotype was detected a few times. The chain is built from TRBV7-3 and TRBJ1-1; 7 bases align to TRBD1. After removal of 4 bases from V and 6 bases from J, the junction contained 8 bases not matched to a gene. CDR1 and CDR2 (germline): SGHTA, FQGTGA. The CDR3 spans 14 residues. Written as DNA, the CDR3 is TGTGCCAGCAGCTCCGCAGGGGGGTTCGCTGAAGCTTTCTTT. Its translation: CASSSAGGFAEAFF.

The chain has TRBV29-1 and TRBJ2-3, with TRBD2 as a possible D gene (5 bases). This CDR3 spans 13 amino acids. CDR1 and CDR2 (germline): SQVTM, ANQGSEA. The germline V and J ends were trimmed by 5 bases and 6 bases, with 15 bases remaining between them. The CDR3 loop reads CSVKASTGDTQYF. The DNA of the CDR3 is TGCAGCGTTAAGGCTAGCACCGGCGATACGCAGTATTTT.

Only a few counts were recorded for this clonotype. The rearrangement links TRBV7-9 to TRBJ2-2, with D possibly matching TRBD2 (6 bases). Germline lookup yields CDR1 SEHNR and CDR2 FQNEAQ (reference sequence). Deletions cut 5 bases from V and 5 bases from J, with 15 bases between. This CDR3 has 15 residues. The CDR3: CASSRYGGGTGELFF. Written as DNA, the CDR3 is TGTGCCAGCAGCCGGTACGGGGGAGGTACCGGGGAGCTGTTTTTT.

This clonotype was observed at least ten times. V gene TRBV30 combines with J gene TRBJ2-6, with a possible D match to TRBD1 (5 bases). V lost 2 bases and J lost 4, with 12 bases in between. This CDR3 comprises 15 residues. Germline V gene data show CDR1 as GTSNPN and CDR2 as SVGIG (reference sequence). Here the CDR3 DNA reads TGTGCCTGGAGTAGTACAGGTTCCGGGGCCAACGTCCTGACTTTC. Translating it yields CAWSSTGSGANVLTF.

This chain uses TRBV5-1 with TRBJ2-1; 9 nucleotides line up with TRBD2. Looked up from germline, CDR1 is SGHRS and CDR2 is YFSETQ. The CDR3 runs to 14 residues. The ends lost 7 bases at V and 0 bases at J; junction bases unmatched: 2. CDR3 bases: TGCGCCAGCTTTAGCGGGAGCTCCTACAATGAGCAGTTCTTC. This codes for CASFSGSSYNEQFF. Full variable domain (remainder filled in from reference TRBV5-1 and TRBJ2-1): KAGVTQTPRYLIKTRGQQVTLSCSPISGHRSVSWYQQTPGQGLQFLFEYFSETQRNKGNFPGRFSGRQFSNSRSEMNVSTLELGDSALYLCASFSGSSYNEQFFGPGTRLTVL.